This T cell receptor (beta chain) was identified during a study of identical twins. Study findings and constraints: In zero-insertion analyses, partial confounding could arise from invariant MAIT and iNKT cells. Cord blood beta clonotypes that were abundant carried fewer insertions, and memory repertoires showed no such trend. There was more out-of-frame TCR alpha sharing in monozygotic twins than models estimated.

A universal primer site came from template switching; cDNA carried unique molecular identifiers. In TCRdb, the 5' RACE reads were re-called with MiXCR into one record per CDR3 protein. The sample has 1.5 million to 2 million distinct CDR3 sequences, roughly a third seen once; the top ten hold over 0.25%. With respect to this clonotype: Antigen unknown.

Sequencing was performed on cord blood. The origin of this receptor is a newborn girl in good health.

This CDR3 reads CASSGRTSGRVIDEQFF. In DNA form, the CDR3 reads TGTGCCAGCAGTGGGCGGACTAGCGGGAGGGTGATCGATGAGCAGTTCTTC. The gene calls are TRBV2 and TRBJ2-1, with 15 bases fitting TRBD2. CDR1 is SNHLY and CDR2 is FYNNEI in the germline V gene. CDR3 length: 17 amino acids. The junction had 9 bases not matched to a gene; V was cut back by 4 bases and J by 8 bases.